This TCR beta chain is drawn from a study of blood T cells in healthy people across ages. The study's findings and limits: Long-lived and aged donors differed, with more naive CD4+ cells and higher diversity in the long-lived.

This clonotype was seen a handful of times. Antigen specificity is unknown. The junction departs from the called germline gene at one end, perhaps through a read error. Germline V gene lookup returns CDR1 LGHNA and CDR2 YNFKEQ. This CDR3 contains 14 residues. Through a sample-barcoded 5' primer and a J-beta primer mix, a second PCR was run for roughly 6 to 11 cycles. TCRdb re-derived calls from the 5' RACE reads in MiXCR, one entry per CDR3 protein. The sample has under 750,000 distinct CDR3 sequences, 40% to 55% seen once. The TCR comes from a man older than 75 in good health. V and J are TRBV4-2 and TRBJ1-1; perhaps TRBD1 as D (5 bases). The material sequenced was blood. For the CDR3, the DNA is TGTGCCAGCAGCCGAGACACAGGAAACATTGAAGCTTTCTTT. It yields the protein CASSRDTGNIEAFF.